This is a list of T cell receptor beta chains from one sample in a study of breast tumors, draining lymph nodes, adjacent tissues. TCRdb re-called the multiplex PCR reads through MiXCR, storing one row per CDR3 protein. The sample has around 230,000 distinct CDR3 sequences; nearly 35% are singletons. The sequencing input was axillary lymph node tissue. These receptors came from a female donor with breast cancer. Some clones in this sample may be carry-over from other donors' samples. Both conserved end residues are part of each CDR3. D genes are given only for firm matches. The listing skips clone size in some rows; elsewhere it reads once, few, many or a size class.

TRBJ2-2	-	many	TRBV28	TGTGCCAGCAGTAGCCGGGACAAAACCGGGGAGCTGTTTTTT	CASSSRDKTGELFF
TRBJ2-1	-	many	TRBV9	TGTGCCAGCAGCGTAGGGCGGAAGGCCCACAATGAGCAGTTCTTC	CASSVGRKAHNEQFF
TRBJ1-6	TRBD1	many	TRBV2	TGTGCCAGCAGAGAGGACAGGGGGCTAGGATCACCCCTCCACTTT	CASREDRGLGSPLHF
TRBJ1-6	TRBD1	many	TRBV29-1	TGCAGCGTTGCAGCAGGGGGCGGGAATTCACCCCTCCACTTT	CSVAAGGGNSPLHF
TRBJ2-7	-	many	TRBV27	TGTGCCAGCAGTCTGGCTTCGGGCTACGAGCAGTACTTC	CASSLASGYEQYF
TRBJ2-7	TRBD1	many	TRBV6-5	TGTGCCAGCCATCTAGGGACAGGGGACCCTAACGAGCAGTACTTC	CASHLGTGDPNEQYF
TRBJ2-5	-	few	TRBV5-5	TGTGCCAGCAGCTTGGATGGGGCCCCCCGGGGGACCCAGTACTTC	CASSLDGAPRGTQYF
TRBJ2-3	TRBD2	many	TRBV4-3	TGCGCCAGCAGCCAAGTTTCTAGCGGCGTTGGAGATACGCAGTATTTT	CASSQVSSGVGDTQYF
TRBJ1-6	-	many	TRBV5-8	TGTGCCAGCAGCCCCTCATTGGGTTCACCCCTCCACTTT	CASSPSLGSPLHF
TRBJ2-3	TRBD2	few	TRBV6-6	TGTGCCAGCAAAGCGGGGGCCATATTTAGCACAGATACGCAGTATTTT	CASKAGAIFSTDTQYF
TRBJ2-3	TRBD2	many	TRBV5-1	TGCGCCAGCAGCTGGGGGGGACTAGCGGGAGCCGATACGCAGTATTTT	CASSWGGLAGADTQYF
TRBJ2-4	-	-	TRBV2	TGTGCCAGCAGAACAGGCTCGGTCAATAAGCACATTCAGTACTTC	CASRTGSVNKHIQYF
TRBJ1-2	TRBD1	many	TRBV4-3	TGCGCCAGCAGCCAGTGGACAGGGGATCGTGGCTACACCTTC	CASSQWTGDRGYTF
TRBJ2-5	TRBD2	many	TRBV6-5	TGTGCCAGCCTACAGCGGGGGGGAGAGACCCAGTACTTC	CASLQRGGETQYF
TRBJ1-3	-	few	TRBV18	TGTGCCAGCTCACCCCCTGGGACAACATCTGGAAACACCATATATTTT	CASSPPGTTSGNTIYF
TRBJ2-5	-	many	TRBV19	TGTGCCAGTAGTATAGGGGCGACTAGTGTTGAGACCCAGTACTTC	CASSIGATSVETQYF
TRBJ2-7	TRBD2	-	TRBV3-1	TGTGCCAGCAGCCCCGTTTTTCCTAGCGGGAGGGCCTACGAGCAGTACTTC	CASSPVFPSGRAYEQYF
TRBJ1-2	-	many	TRBV2	TGTGCCAGCAGAAGGGAATATGGCTACACCTTC	CASRREYGYTF
TRBJ1-5	-	many	TRBV4-1	TGCGCCAGCAGCCAAGGACCATTGGGTCAGCCCCAGCATTTT	CASSQGPLGQPQHF
TRBJ1-4	-	-	TRBV19	TGTGCCAGTAGTATATACGGGATGTTGGCTAATGAAAAACTGTTTTTT	CASSIYGMLANEKLFF
TRBJ2-1	TRBD2	-	TRBV15	TGTGCCATCGGGACTAGCGGACCCTCCTACAATGAGCAGTTCTTC	CAIGTSGPSYNEQFF
TRBJ2-7	TRBD1	many	TRBV6-6	TGTGCCAGCAGTTGGAGGACAGGCTTGAACGAGCAGTACTTC	CASSWRTGLNEQYF
TRBJ2-5	TRBD1	once	TRBV6-1	TGTGCCAGCAGTCACGGGGACAGCCTGTACTTC	CASSHGDSLYF
TRBJ1-2	-	many	TRBV15	TGTGCCACCAGCACCCCTGGGAGAGGCTACACCTTC	CATSTPGRGYTF
TRBJ1-5	-	many	TRBV6-1	TGTGCCAGCAGTATCAGTAGGGGTGTCGATCAGCCCCAGCATTTT	CASSISRGVDQPQHF
TRBJ2-5	-	-	TRBV5-1	TGCGCCAGCAGCTCGTACCGGGACGGACAAGAGACCCAGTACTTC	CASSSYRDGQETQYF
TRBJ2-1	-	few	TRBV6-5	TGTGCCAGCACTTACAAGCGACAGGGATATGGGAGGTCCTACAATGAGCAGTTCTTC	CASTYKRQGYGRSYNEQFF
TRBJ2-2	TRBD1	many	TRBV10-2	TGCGCCAGCAGTATAGACAGGGCCTTCACCGGGGAGCTGTTTTTT	CASSIDRAFTGELFF
TRBJ2-7	-	-	TRBV27	TGTGCCAGCAGTTCTGTGGCACCGCCAAAGAGATACGAGCAGTACTTC	CASSSVAPPKRYEQYF
TRBJ1-5	-	-	TRBV2	TGTGCCACAGCTCTAGGAGACAATCAGCCCCAGCATTTT	CATALGDNQPQHF
TRBJ2-3	-	many	TRBV4-1	TGCGCCAGCAGCCCGCGGGACGGATATAAGCAGTATTTT	CASSPRDGYKQYF
TRBJ1-2	-	many	TRBV20-1	TGCAGTGCTAGAGATCCGCCCGAGGGCTATGGCTACACCTTC	CSARDPPEGYGYTF
TRBJ2-3	-	once	TRBV7-3	TGTGCCAGCAGCTTAATGGCAGTTAGCACAGATACGCAGTATTTT	CASSLMAVSTDTQYF
TRBJ1-2	-	many	TRBV6-5	TGTGCCAGCAGTCGTTCGGGGGTAGCTAACTATGGCTACACCTTC	CASSRSGVANYGYTF
TRBJ1-4	-	few	TRBV3-1	TGTACCAGCAGCCAATCAGGGTTCCCGGGTGAAAAACTGTTTTTT	CTSSQSGFPGEKLFF
TRBJ2-1	-	many	TRBV5-8	TGTGCCAGCAGCCGCGGGACGGCGACCTACAATGAGCAGTTCTTC	CASSRGTATYNEQFF
TRBJ1-6	-	few	TRBV6-6	TGTGCCAGCAGGCGCGCAGAAAATAATTCACCCCTCCACTTT	CASRRAENNSPLHF
TRBJ1-1	-	few	TRBV7-2	TGTGCCAGCAGCTCGACAGGCCGTGCTTTCTTT	CASSSTGRAFF
TRBJ2-5	TRBD2	many	TRBV4-1	TGCGCCAGCAGCCTAACCTATCGGGGGGACCAAGAGACCCAGTACTTC	CASSLTYRGDQETQYF
TRBJ2-1	TRBD2	many	TRBV7-2	TGTGCCAGCAGCCCTACTAGCGGGAGGGCCTCCTACAATGAGCAGTTCTTC	CASSPTSGRASYNEQFF
TRBJ1-4	-	once	TRBV11-2	TGTGCCAGCAGCTCCAACAGAGTTATCAATGAAAAACTGTTTTTT	CASSSNRVINEKLFF
TRBJ2-3	TRBD2	few	TRBV5-5	TGTGCCAGCAGCTTAGCGGGGGGGCTAGATACGCAGTATTTT	CASSLAGGLDTQYF
TRBJ2-1	TRBD2	many	TRBV29-1	TGCAGCGTTGGTAGCGGGAGAGGGCGTGAGCAGTTCTTC	CSVGSGRGREQFF
TRBJ1-5	TRBD1	-	TRBV20-1	TGCAGTGCGATACAGGGGACGGACAATCAGCCCCAGCATTTT	CSAIQGTDNQPQHF
TRBJ2-1	-	-	TRBV3-1	TGTGCCAGCAGTCAAGCCCCACAGGGCAATGAGCAGTTCTTC	CASSQAPQGNEQFF
TRBJ1-3	-	many	TRBV5-1	TGTGCCAGCAGTTTAGCGGGGCTTGGAAACACCATATATTTT	CASSLAGLGNTIYF
TRBJ1-5	-	few	TRBV6-2/TRBV6-3	TGTGCCAGCACCAAAGGTCAGGGGCAGCCCCAGCATTTT	CASTKGQGQPQHF
TRBJ1-2	-	many	TRBV3-1	TGTGCCAGCAGCCAAGAATTTACCGGGTATGGCTACACCTTC	CASSQEFTGYGYTF
TRBJ2-2	TRBD1	many	TRBV13	TGTGCCAGCAGCTTAGTAGGGACAGGGGCCCAGGAGCTGTTTTTT	CASSLVGTGAQELFF
TRBJ1-3	TRBD1	many	TRBV12-3/TRBV12-4	TGTGCCAGCAGTTTTGGGACAGCGCCTGGAATCGACGGTTTT	CASSFGTAPGIDGF
TRBJ2-7	-	many	TRBV5-4	TGTGCCAGCAGGTCCTCGGGGGGCGCCTACGAGCAGTACTTC	CASRSSGGAYEQYF
TRBJ2-7	TRBD2	many	TRBV7-2	TGTGCCAGCAGCTCCGTGGGACTAGCAATAGGCGAGCAGTACTTC	CASSSVGLAIGEQYF
TRBJ1-1	TRBD1	-	TRBV24-1	TGTGCCACCAGCCGGACAGGGACGAACACTGAAGCTTTCTTT	CATSRTGTNTEAFF
TRBJ1-4	-	many	TRBV5-1	TGCGCCAGCAGGGAAGACCGTTTCGGAAAACTGTTTTTT	CASREDRFGKLFF